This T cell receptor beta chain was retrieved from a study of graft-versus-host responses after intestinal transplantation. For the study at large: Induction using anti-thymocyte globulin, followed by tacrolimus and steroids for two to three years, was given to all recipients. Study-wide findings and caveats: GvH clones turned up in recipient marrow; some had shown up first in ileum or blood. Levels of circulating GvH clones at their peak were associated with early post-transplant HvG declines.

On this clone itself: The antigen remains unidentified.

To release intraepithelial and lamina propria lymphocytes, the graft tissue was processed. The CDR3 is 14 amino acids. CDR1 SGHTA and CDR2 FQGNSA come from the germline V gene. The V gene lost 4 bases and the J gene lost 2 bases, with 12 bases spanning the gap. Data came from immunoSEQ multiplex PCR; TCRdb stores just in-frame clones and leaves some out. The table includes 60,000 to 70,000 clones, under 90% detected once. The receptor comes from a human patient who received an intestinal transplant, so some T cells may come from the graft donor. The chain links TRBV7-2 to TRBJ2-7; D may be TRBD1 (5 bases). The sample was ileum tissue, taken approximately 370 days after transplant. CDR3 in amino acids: CASSYQGGPYEQYF. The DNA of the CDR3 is TGTGCCAGCAGCTATCAGGGCGGCCCCTACGAGCAGTACTTC.